This T cell receptor (beta chain) came from a study of radiation and T cells in renal cell carcinoma. Assay used: immunoSEQ multiplex PCR; TCRdb lists only in-frame clones, some missing. Of 140,000 or so clones listed, 86% were seen once; the top ten hold under 20%. Time point meaning: blood 4 weeks post-SBRT, at nephrectomy. Treatment here: 15 Gy SBRT to primary tumor, nephrectomy 4 weeks later. The clonotype originates from a woman between 50 and 59 years old with renal cell carcinoma. The material was blood, obtained from a patient whose treatment included radiotherapy and nephrectomy.

In DNA, the CDR3 is TGTGCCAGCAGTTTGAGGACAGGGGGCGAGGAAGAGCAGTACTTC. Protein sequence: CASSLRTGGEEEQYF. The chain combines TRBV28 with TRBJ2-7; 11 positions match TRBD1. The junction had 8 bases not matched to a gene; V was cut back by 3 bases and J by 7 bases. The CDR3 loop spans 15 amino acids. CDR1 is MDHEN, CDR2 SYDVKM, per germline. Looking up the rest from reference TRBV28 and TRBJ2-7 gives the full variable domain: DVKVTQSSRYLVKRTGEKVFLECVQDMDHENMFWYRQDPGLGLRLIYFSYDVKMKEKGDIPEGYSVSREKKERFSLILESASTNQTSMYLCASSLRTGGEEEQYFGPGTRLTVT.